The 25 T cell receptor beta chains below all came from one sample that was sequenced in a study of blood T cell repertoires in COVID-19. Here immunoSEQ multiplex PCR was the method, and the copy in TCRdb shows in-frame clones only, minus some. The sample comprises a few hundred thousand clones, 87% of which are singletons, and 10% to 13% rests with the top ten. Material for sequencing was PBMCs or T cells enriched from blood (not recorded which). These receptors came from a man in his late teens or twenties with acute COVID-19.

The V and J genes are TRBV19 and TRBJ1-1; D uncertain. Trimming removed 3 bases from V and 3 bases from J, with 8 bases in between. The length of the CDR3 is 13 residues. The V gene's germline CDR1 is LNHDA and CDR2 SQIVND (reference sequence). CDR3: CASSMLGDTEAFF. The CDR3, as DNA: TGTGCCAGTAGTATGCTCGGGGACACTGAAGCTTTCTTT.

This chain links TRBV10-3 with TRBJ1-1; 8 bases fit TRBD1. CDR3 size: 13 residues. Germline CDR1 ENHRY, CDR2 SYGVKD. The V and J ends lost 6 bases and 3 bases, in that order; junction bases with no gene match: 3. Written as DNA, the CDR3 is TGTGCCATCAGGGACAGGGAGGACACTGAAGCTTTCTTT. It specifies CAIRDREDTEAFF.

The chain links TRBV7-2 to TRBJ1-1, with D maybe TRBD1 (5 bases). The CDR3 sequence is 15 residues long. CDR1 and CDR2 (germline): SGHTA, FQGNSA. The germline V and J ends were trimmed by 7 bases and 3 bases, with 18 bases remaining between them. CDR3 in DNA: TGTGCCAGCACCCGTACTGGGGGGGGGTACACTGAAGCTTTCTTT. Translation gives CASTRTGGGYTEAFF.

The DNA of the CDR3 is TGCAGTGCGACAGGGGAAAACATTCAGTACTTC. Translated: CSATGENIQYF. The chain has TRBV20-1 and TRBJ2-4; 8 positions agree with TRBD1. CDR3 length equals 11 residues. CDR1 is DFQATT, CDR2 SNEGSKA, per germline (reference sequence). With 6 bases clipped from V and 5 bases from J, the junction kept 0 bases outside the gene matches.

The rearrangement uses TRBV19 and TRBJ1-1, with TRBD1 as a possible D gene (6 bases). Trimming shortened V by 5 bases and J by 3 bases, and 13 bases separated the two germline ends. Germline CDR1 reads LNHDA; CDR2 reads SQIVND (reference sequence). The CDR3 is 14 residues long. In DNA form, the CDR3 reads TGTGCCAGTAGTGAACCAACAGGGTACACTGAAGCTTTCTTT. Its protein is CASSEPTGYTEAFF. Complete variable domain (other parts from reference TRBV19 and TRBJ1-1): DGGITQSPKYLFRKEGQNVTLSCEQNLNHDAMYWYRQDPGQGLRLIYYSQIVNDFQKGDIAEGYSVSREKKESFPLTVTSAQKNPTAFYLCASSEPTGYTEAFFGQGTRLTVV.

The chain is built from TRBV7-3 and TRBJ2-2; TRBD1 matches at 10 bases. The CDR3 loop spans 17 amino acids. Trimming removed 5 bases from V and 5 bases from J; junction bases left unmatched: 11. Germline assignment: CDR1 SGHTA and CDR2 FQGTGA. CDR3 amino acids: CASSRKTGGRGTGELFF. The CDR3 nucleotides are TGTGCCAGCAGCCGCAAGACAGGGGGCAGGGGTACCGGGGAGCTGTTTTTT.

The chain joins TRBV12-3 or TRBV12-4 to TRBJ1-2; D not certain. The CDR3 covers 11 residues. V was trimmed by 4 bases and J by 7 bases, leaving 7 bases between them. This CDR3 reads CASSSRVGYTF. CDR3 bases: TGTGCCAGCAGTTCGAGGGTTGGCTACACCTTC.

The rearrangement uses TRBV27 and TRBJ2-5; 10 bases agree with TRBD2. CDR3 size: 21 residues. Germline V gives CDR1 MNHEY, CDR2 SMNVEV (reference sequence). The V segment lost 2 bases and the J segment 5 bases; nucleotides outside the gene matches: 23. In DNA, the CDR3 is TGTGCCAGCAGTTTAACTTCTGGTCCTAGCGGGAGTAAGAGGTTAGCGGAGACCCAGTACTTC. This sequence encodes CASSLTSGPSGSKRLAETQYF.

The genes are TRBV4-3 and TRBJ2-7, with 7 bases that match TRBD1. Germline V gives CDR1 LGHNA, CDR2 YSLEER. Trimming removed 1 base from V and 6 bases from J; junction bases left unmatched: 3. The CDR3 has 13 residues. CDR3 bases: TGCGCCAGCAGCCAAGGACAGGGAAGCGAGCAGTACTTC. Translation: CASSQGQGSEQYF.

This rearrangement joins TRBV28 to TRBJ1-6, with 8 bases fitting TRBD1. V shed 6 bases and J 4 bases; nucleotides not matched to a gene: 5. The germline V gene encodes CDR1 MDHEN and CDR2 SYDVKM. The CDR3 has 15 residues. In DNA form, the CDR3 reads TGTGCCAGCAGAACGACAGGGGATTATAATTCACCCCTCCACTTT. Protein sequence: CASRTTGDYNSPLHF.

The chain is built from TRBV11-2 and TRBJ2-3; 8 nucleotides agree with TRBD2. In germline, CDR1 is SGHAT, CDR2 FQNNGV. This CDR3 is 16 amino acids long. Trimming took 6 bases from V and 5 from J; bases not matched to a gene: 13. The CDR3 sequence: CASSGIGAGGLDTQYF. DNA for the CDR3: TGTGCCAGCAGTGGTATAGGGGCGGGAGGTCTAGATACGCAGTATTTT. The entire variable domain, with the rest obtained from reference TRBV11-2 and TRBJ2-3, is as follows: EAGVAQSPRYKIIEKRQSVAFWCNPISGHATLYWYQQILGQGPKLLIQFQNNGVVDDSQLPKDRFSAERLKGVDSTLKIQPAKLEDSAVYLCASSGIGAGGLDTQYFGPGTRLTVL.

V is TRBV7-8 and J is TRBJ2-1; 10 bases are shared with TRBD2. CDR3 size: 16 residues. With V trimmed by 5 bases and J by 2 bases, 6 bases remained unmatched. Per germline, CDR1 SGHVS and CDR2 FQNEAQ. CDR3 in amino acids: CASSPKREGPYNEQFF. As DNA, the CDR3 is TGTGCCAGCAGCCCGAAGCGGGAGGGCCCCTACAATGAGCAGTTCTTC.

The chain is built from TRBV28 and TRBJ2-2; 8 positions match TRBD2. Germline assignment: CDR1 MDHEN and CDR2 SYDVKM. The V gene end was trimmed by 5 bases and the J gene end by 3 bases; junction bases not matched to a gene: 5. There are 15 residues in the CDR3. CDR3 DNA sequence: TGTGCCAGCAGTGCCGGGACTAGAGACACCGGGGAGCTGTTTTTT. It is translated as CASSAGTRDTGELFF.

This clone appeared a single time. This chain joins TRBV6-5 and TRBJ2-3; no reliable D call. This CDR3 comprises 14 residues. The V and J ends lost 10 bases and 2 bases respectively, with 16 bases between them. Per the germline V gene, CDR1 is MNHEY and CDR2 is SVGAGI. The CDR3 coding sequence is TGTGCCACCCGTCAGTGGGCAGCCACAGATACGCAGTATTTT. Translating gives CATRQWAATDTQYF.

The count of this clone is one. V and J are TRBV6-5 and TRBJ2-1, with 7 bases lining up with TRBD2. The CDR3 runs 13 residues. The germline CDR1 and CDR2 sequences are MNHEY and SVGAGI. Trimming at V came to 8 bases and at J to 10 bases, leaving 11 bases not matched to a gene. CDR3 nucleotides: TGTGCCAGCTCTAGCGGAACCCTTGGGGAGCAGTTCTTC. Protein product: CASSSGTLGEQFF.

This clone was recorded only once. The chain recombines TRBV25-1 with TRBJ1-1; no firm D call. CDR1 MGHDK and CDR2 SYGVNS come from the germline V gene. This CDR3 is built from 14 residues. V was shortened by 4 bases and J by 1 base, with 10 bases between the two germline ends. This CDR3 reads CASSVTRGNTEAFF. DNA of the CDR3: TGTGCCAGCAGTGTCACCCGGGGGAACACTGAAGCTTTCTTT.

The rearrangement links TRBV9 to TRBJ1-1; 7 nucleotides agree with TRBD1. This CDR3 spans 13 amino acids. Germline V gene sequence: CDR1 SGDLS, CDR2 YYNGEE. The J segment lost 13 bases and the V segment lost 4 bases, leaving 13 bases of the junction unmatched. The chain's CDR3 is CASSFAPGQEVFF. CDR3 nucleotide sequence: TGTGCCAGCAGCTTTGCCCCCGGACAGGAGGTTTTCTTT. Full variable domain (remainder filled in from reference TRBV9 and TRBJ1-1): DSGVTQTPKHLITATGQRVTLRCSPRSGDLSVYWYQQSLDQGLQFLIQYYNGEERAKGNILERFSAQQFPDLHSELNLSSLELGDSALYFCASSFAPGQEVFFGQGTRLTVV.

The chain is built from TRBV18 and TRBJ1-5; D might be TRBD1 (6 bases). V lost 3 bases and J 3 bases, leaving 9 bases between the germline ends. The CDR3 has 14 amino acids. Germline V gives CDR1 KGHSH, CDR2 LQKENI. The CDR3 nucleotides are TGTGCCAGCTCACCGCAGGGGACCAATCAGCCCCAGCATTTT. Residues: CASSPQGTNQPQHF.

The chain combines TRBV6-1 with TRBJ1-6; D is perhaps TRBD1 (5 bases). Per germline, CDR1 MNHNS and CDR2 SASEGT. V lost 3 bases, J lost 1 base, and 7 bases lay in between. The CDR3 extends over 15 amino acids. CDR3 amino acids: CASSEQGSYNSPLHF. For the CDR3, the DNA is TGTGCCAGCAGTGAGCAGGGTTCCTATAATTCACCCCTCCACTTT.

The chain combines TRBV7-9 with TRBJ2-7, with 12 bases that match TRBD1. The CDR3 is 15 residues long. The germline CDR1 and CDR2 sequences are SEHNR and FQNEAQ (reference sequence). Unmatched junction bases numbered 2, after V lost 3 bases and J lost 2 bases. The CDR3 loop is CASSLGQGATYEQYF. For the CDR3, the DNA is TGTGCCAGCAGCTTGGGACAGGGGGCAACCTACGAGCAGTACTTC.

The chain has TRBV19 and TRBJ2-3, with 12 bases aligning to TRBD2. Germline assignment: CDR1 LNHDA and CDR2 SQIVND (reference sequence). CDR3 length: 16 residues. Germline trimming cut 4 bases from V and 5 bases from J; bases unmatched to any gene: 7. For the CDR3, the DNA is TGTGCCAGTAGTACGTGGACTAGCGGGACTCGAGATACGCAGTATTTT. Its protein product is CASSTWTSGTRDTQYF.

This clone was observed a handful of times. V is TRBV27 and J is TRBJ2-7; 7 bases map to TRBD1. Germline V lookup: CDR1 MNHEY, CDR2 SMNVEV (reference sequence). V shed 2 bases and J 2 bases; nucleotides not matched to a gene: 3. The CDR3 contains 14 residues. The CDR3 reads CASSLLGTAYEQYF. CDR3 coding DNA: TGTGCCAGCAGTTTACTCGGGACAGCCTACGAGCAGTACTTC.

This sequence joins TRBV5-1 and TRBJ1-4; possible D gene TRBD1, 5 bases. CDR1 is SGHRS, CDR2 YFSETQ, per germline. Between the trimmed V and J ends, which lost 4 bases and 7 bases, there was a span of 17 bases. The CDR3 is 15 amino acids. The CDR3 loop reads CASSVGAGYAEKLFF. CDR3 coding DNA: TGCGCCAGCAGCGTTGGAGCAGGGTACGCTGAAAAACTGTTTTTT.

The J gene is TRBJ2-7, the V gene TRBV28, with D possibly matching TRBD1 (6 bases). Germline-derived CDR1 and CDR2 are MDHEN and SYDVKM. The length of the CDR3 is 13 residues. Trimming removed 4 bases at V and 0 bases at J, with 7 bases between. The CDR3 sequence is CASSSGVSYEQYF. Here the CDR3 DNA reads TGTGCCAGCAGTTCAGGGGTCTCCTACGAGCAGTACTTC.

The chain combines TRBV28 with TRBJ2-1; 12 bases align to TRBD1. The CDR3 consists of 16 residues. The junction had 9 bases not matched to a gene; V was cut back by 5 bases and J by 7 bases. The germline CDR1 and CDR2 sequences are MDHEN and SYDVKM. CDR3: CASSPPGQGARNEQFF. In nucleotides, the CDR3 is TGTGCCAGCAGTCCCCCGGGACAGGGGGCCAGGAATGAGCAGTTCTTC. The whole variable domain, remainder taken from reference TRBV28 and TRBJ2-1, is DVKVTQSSRYLVKRTGEKVFLECVQDMDHENMFWYRQDPGLGLRLIYFSYDVKMKEKGDIPEGYSVSREKKERFSLILESASTNQTSMYLCASSPPGQGARNEQFFGPGTRLTVL.